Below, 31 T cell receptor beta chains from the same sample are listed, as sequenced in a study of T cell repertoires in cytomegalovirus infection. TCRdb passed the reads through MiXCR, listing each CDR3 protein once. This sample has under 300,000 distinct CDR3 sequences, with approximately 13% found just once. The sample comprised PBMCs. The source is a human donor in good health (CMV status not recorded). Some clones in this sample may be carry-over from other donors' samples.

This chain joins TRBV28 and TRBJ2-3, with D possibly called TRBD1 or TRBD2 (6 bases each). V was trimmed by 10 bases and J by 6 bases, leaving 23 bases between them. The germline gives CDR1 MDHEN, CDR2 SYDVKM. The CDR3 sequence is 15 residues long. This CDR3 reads CATRESTRGRDTQYF. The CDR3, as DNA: TGTGCCACCAGGGAGTCGACTAGGGGGAGGGATACGCAGTATTTT.

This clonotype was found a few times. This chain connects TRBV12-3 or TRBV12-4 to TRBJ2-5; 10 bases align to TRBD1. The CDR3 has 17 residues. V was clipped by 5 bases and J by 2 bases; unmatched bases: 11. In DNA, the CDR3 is TGTGCCAGCAGTCGGGACAGGGGAACTCGTCGGCAAGAGACCCAGTACTTC. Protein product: CASSRDRGTRRQETQYF.

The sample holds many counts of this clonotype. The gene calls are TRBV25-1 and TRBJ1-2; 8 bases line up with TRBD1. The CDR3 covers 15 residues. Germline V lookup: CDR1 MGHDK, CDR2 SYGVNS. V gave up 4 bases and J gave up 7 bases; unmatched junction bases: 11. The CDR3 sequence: CASSARTGKNSGYTF. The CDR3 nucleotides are TGTGCCAGCAGTGCCCGGACAGGGAAAAATTCTGGCTACACCTTC.

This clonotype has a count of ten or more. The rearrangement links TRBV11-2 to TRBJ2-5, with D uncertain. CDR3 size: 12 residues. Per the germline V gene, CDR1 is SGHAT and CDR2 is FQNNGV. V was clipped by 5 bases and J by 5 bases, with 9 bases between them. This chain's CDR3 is CASSPLSETQYF. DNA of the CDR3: TGTGCCAGCAGCCCGCTCTCGGAGACCCAGTACTTC.

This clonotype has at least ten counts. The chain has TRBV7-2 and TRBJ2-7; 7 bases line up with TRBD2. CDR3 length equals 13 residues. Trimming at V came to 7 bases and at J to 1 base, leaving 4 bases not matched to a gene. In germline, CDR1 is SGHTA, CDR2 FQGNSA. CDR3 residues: CASTQRGSYEQYF. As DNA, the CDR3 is TGTGCCAGCACCCAGCGGGGTTCCTACGAGCAGTACTTC.

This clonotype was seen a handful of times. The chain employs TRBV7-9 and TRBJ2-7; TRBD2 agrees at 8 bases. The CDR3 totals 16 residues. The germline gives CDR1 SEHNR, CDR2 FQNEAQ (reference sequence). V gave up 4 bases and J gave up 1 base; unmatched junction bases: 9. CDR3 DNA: TGTGCCAGCAGCTCCGGGGGGGGGACCCCTTCCTACGAGCAGTACTTC. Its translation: CASSSGGGTPSYEQYF.

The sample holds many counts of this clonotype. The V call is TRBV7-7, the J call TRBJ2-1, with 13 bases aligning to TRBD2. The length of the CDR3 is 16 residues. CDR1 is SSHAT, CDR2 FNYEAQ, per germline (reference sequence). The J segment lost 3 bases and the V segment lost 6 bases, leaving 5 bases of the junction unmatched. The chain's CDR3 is CASSSGLAGVYNEQFF. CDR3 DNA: TGTGCCAGCAGTTCCGGACTAGCGGGAGTCTACAATGAGCAGTTCTTC.

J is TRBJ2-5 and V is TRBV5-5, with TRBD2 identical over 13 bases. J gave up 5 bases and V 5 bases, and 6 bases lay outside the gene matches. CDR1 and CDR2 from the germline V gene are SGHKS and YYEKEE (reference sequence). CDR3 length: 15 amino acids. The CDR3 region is CASSTGLAGAETQYF. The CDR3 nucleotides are TGTGCCAGCAGTACCGGACTAGCGGGAGCGGAGACCCAGTACTTC.

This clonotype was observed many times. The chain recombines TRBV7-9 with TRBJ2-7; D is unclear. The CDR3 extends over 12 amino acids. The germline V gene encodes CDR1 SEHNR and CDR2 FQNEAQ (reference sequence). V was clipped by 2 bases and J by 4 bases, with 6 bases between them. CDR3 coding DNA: TGTGCCAGCAGCTTATCTCAGTACGAGCAGTACTTC. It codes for CASSLSQYEQYF.

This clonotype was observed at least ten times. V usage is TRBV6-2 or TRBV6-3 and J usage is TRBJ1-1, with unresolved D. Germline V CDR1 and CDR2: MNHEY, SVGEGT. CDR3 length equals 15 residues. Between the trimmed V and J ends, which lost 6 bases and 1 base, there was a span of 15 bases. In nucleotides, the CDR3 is TGTGCCAGCAGCTATACCCTCGATCCGAACACTGAAGCTTTCTTT. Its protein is CASSYTLDPNTEAFF.

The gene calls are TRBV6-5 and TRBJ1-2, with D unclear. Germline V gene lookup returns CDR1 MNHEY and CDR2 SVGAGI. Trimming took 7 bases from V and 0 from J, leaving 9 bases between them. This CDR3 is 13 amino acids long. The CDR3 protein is CASKERANYGYTF. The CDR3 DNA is TGTGCCAGCAAGGAAAGGGCTAACTATGGCTACACCTTC.

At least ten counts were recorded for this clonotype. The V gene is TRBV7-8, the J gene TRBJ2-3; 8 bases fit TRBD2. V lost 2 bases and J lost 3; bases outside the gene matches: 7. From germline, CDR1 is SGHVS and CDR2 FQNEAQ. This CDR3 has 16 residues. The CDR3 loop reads CASSLRASGQTDTQYF. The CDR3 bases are TGTGCCAGCAGCTTAAGGGCTAGCGGGCAGACAGATACGCAGTATTTT.

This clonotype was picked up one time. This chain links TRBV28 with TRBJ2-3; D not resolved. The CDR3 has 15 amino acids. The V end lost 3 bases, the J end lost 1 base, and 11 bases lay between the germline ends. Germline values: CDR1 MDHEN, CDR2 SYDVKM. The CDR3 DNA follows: TGTGCCAGCAGTTTCCCCCCTGGCGGCACAGATACGCAGTATTTT. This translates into CASSFPPGGTDTQYF.

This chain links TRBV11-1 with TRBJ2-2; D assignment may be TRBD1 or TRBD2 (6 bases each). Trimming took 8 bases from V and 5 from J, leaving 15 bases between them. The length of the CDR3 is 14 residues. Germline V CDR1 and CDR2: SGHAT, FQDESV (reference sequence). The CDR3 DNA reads TGTGCCAGCCGATTGACGGGGGCGACCGGGGAGCTGTTTTTT. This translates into CASRLTGATGELFF. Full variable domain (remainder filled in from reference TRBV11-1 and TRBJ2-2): EAEVAQSPRYKITEKSQAVAFWCDPISGHATLYWYRQILGQGPELLVQFQDESVVDDSQLPKDRFSAERLKGVDSTLKIQPAELGDSAMYLCASRLTGATGELFFGEGSRLTVL.

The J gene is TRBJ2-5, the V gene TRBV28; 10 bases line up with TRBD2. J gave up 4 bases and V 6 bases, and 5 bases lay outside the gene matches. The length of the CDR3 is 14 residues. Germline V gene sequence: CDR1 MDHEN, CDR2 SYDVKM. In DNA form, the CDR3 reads TGTGCCAGCAGGGCTAGCGGGAGAGTAGAGACCCAGTACTTC. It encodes CASRASGRVETQYF.

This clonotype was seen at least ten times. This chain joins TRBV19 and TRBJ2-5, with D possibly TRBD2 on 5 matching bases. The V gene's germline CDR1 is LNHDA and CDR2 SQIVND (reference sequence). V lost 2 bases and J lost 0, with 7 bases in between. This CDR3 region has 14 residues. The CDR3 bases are TGTGCCAGTAGTATAAGGACTTACCAAGAGACCCAGTACTTC. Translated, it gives CASSIRTYQETQYF.

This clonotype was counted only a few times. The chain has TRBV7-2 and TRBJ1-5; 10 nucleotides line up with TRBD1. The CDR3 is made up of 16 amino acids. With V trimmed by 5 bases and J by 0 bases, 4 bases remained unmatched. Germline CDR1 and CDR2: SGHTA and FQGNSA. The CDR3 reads CASSKDRGNSNQPQHF. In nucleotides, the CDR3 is TGTGCCAGCAGCAAGGACAGGGGGAATAGCAATCAGCCCCAGCATTTT.

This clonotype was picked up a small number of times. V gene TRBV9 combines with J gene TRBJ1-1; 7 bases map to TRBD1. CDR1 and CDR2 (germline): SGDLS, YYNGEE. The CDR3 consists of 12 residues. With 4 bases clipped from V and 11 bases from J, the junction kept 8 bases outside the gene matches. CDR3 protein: CASSITGAQAFF. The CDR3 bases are TGTGCCAGCAGCATAACAGGGGCGCAGGCTTTCTTT.

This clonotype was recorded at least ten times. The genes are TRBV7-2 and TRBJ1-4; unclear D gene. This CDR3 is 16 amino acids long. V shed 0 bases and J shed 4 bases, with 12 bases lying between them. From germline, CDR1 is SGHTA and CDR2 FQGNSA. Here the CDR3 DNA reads TGTGCCAGCAGCTTAGCGAGTCGGGATTTTAATGAAAAACTGTTTTTT. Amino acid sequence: CASSLASRDFNEKLFF.

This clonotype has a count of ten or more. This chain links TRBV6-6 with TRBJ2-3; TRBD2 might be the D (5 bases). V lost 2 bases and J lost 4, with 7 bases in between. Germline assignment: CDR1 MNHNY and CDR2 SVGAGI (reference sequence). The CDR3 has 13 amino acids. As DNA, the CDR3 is TGTGCCAGCAGTTACGGCGGGTCAGATACGCAGTATTTT. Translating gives CASSYGGSDTQYF.

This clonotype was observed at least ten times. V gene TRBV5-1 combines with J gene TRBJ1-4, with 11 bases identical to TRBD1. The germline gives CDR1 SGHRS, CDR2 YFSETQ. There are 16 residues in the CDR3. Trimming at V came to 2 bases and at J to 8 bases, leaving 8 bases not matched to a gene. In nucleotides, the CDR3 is TGCGCCAGCAGCTTACAGACCGGGACAGGGGGAGAAAAACTGTTTTTT. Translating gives CASSLQTGTGGEKLFF. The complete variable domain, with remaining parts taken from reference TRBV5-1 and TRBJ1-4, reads KAGVTQTPRYLIKTRGQQVTLSCSPISGHRSVSWYQQTPGQGLQFLFEYFSETQRNKGNFPGRFSGRQFSNSRSEMNVSTLELGDSALYLCASSLQTGTGGEKLFFGSGTQLSVL.

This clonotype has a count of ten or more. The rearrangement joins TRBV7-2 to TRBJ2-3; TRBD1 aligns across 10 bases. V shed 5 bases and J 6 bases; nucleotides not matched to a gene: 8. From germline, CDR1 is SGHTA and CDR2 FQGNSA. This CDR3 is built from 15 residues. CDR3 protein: CASSPRQGATDTQYF. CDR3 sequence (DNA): TGTGCCAGCAGCCCTCGACAGGGGGCGACGGATACGCAGTATTTT. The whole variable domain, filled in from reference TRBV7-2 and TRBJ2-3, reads GAGVSQSPSNKVTEKGKDVELRCDPISGHTALYWYRQSLGQGLEFLIYFQGNSAPDKSGLPSDRFSAERTGGSVSTLTIQRTQQEDSAVYLCASSPRQGATDTQYFGPGTRLTVL.

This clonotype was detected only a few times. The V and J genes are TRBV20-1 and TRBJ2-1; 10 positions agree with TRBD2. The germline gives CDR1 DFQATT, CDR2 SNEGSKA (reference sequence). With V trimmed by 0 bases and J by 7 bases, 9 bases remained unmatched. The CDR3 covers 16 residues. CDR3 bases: TGCAGTGCTAGAGATGCGGGGCTAGCGGGAGATAATGAGCAGTTCTTC. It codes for CSARDAGLAGDNEQFF.

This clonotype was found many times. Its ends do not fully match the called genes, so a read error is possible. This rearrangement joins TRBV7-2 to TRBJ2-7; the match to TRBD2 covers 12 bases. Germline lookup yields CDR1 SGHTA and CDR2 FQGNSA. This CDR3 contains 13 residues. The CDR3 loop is CASSLGTSGTEFF. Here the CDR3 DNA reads TGTGCCAGCAGCTTAGGGACTAGCGGGACTGAATTTTTC.

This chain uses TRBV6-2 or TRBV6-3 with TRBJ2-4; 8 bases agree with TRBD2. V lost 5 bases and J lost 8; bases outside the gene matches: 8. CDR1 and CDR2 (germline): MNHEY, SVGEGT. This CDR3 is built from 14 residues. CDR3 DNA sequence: TGTGCCAGCAGTCCCGGGAGGGTCAAGGACATTCAGTACTTC. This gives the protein CASSPGRVKDIQYF.

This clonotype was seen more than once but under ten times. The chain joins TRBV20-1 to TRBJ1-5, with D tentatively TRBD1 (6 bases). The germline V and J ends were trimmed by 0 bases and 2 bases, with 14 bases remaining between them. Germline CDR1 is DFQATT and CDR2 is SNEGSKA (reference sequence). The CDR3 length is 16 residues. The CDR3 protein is CSAREGGNMGNQPQHF. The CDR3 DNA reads TGCAGTGCTAGAGAAGGGGGGAATATGGGCAATCAGCCCCAGCATTTT.

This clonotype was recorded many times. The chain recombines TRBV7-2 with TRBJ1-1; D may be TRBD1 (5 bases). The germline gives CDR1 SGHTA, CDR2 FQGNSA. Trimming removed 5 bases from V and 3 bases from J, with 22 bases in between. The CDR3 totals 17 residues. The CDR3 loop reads CASSLTIGPPGDTEAFF. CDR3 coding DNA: TGTGCCAGCAGCCTAACTATCGGGCCCCCGGGGGACACTGAAGCTTTCTTT.

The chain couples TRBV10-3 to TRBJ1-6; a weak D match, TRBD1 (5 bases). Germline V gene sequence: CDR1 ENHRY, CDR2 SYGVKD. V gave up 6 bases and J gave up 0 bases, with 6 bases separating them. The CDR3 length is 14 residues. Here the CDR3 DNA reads TGTGCCATCAGGGGGGACTCCTATAATTCACCCCTCCACTTT. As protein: CAIRGDSYNSPLHF.

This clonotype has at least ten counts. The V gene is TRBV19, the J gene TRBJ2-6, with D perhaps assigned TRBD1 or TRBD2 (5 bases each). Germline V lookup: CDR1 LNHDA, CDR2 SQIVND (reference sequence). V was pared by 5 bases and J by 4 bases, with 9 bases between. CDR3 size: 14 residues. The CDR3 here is CASSRGSGANVLTF. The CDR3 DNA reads TGTGCCAGTAGTCGGGGCTCCGGGGCCAACGTCCTGACTTTC.

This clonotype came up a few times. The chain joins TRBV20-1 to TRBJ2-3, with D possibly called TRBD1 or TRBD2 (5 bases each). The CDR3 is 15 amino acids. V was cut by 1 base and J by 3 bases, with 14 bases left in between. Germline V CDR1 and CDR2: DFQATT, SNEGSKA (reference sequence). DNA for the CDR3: TGCAGTGCTAGAGTGGGGACCATTCCAACAGATACGCAGTATTTT. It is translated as CSARVGTIPTDTQYF.

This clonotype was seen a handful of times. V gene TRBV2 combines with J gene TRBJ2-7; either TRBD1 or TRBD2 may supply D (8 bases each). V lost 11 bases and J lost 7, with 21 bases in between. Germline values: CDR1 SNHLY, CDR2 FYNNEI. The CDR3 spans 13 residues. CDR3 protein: CAGQGAGGKEQYF. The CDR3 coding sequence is TGTGCCGGCCAGGGGGCGGGGGGCAAAGAGCAGTACTTC.